This T cell receptor beta chain was documented in a study of blood T cell repertoires in COVID-19. The V end lost 8 bases, the J end lost 3 bases, and 20 bases lay between the germline ends. The germline CDR1 and CDR2 sequences are LGHDT and YNNKEL (reference sequence). This CDR3 spans 15 amino acids. Sequencing was performed with immunoSEQ multiplex PCR; in TCRdb, only in-frame clones are kept and a portion is missing. The sample includes around 30,000 clones, 77% of them seen just once. J is TRBJ2-7 and V is TRBV3-1 (or the pseudogene TRBV3-2), with D perhaps matching TRBD2 (6 bases). The TCR was taken from a woman in her seventies with active or convalescent COVID-19. The sequencing sample was made of peripheral blood. The CDR3 sequence: CASQREEVRRYEQYF. The DNA for the CDR3 is TGTGCCAGCCAAAGGGAGGAGGTCCGCCGCTACGAGCAGTACTTC.